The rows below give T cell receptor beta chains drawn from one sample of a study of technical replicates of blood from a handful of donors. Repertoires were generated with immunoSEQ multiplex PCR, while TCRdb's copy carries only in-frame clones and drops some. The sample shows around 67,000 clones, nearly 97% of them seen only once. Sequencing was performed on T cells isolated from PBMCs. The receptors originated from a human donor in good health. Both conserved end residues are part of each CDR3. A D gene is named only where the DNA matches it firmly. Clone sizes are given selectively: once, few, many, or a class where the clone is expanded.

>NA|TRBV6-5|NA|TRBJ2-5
CASSYLQGGETQYF
TGTGCCAGCAGTTACCTCCAGGGTGGAGAGACCCAGTACTTC
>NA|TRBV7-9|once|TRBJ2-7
CASSLIRTAPYEQYF
TGTGCCAGCAGCTTGATAAGGACAGCGCCCTACGAGCAGTACTTC
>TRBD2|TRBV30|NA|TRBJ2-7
CAWSVASSSGGRHEQYF
TGTGCCTGGAGTGTAGCGTCCAGCTCGGGGGGTCGGCACGAGCAGTACTTC
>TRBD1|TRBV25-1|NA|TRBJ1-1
CASSARQGLGTEAFF
TGTGCCAGCAGTGCCCGACAGGGTTTGGGGACTGAAGCTTTCTTT
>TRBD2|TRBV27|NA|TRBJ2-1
CASSPFFTSGRAYNEQFF
TGTGCCAGCAGTCCCTTTTTTACTAGCGGGAGGGCCTACAATGAGCAGTTCTTC
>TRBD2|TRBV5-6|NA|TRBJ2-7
CASSFLPQTSGEYEQYF
TGTGCCAGCAGCTTCTTACCGCAGACTAGCGGGGAATACGAGCAGTACTTC
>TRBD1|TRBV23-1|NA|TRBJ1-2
CASSQGGGQGVFNYGYTF
TGCGCCAGCAGTCAAGGTGGGGGACAGGGGGTTTTTAACTATGGCTACACCTTC
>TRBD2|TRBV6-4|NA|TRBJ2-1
CASSDSTSGGREQFF
TGTGCCAGCAGTGACTCCACTAGCGGGGGCCGAGAGCAGTTCTTC
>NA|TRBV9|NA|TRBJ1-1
CASSVATAGAEAFF
TGTGCCAGCAGCGTAGCTACGGCAGGGGCTGAAGCTTTCTTT
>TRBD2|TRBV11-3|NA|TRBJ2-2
CASSASGRTPGELFF
TGTGCCAGCAGCGCTAGCGGGAGGACCCCCGGGGAGCTGTTTTTT
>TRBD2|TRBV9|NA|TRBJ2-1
CASSVAGTSITYNEQFF
TGTGCCAGCAGCGTAGCTGGGACTAGTATTACCTACAATGAGCAGTTCTTC
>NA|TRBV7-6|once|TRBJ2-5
CASSLGGLTPDVQETQYF
TGTGCCAGCAGCTTAGGCGGACTAACACCAGACGTCCAAGAGACCCAGTACTTC
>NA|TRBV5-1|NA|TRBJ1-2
CASSLVQGPFSGYTF
TGCGCCAGCAGCTTGGTGCAGGGGCCTTTTTCTGGCTACACCTTC
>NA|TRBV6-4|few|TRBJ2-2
CASSESSTGELFF
TGTGCCAGCAGTGAATCCAGCACCGGGGAGCTGTTTTTT
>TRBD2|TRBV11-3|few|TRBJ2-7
CATTRRGAYEQYF
TGTGCCACCACCAGGCGGGGGGCCTACGAGCAGTACTTC
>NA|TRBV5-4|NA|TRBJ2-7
CASSPSGAYEQYF
TGTGCCAGCAGCCCCTCAGGGGCGTACGAGCAGTACTTC
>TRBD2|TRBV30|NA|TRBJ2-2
CAWWGGAGGPIPNTGELFF
TGTGCCTGGTGGGGGGGGGCGGGAGGCCCGATACCGAACACCGGGGAGCTGTTTTTT
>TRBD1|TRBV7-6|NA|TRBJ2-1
CASSFERGPNEQFF
TGTGCCAGCAGCTTTGAAAGGGGGCCCAATGAGCAGTTCTTC
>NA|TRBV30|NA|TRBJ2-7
CAWRRPDFAGTYEQYF
TGTGCCTGGAGAAGACCGGACTTTGCCGGAACCTACGAGCAGTACTTC
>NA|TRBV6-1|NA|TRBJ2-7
CASSVEPVYTYEQYF
TGTGCCAGCAGCGTGGAGCCTGTATATACCTACGAGCAGTACTTC
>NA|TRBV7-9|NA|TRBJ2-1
CASSLLAVEQFF
TGTGCCAGCAGCTTACTGGCTGTCGAGCAGTTCTTC
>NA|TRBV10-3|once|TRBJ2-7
CAISEPGEYEQYF
TGTGCCATCAGTGAACCTGGAGAATACGAGCAGTACTTC
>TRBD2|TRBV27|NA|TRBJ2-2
CASSSTSGSLFTGELFF
TGTGCCAGCAGTTCGACTAGCGGGAGTCTGTTCACCGGGGAGCTGTTTTTT
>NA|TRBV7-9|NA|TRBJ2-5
CASSSGFQETQYF
TGTGCCAGCAGCTCAGGGTTTCAAGAGACCCAGTACTTC
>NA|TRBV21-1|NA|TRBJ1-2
CASPKANYGYTF
TGTGCCAGCCCTAAAGCGAACTATGGCTACACCTTC
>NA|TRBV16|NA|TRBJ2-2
CASTSMDGVGTGELFF
TGTGCCAGCACCTCGATGGACGGGGTCGGTACCGGGGAGCTGTTTTTT
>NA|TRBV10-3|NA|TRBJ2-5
CAISAGFQETQYF
TGTGCCATCAGTGCGGGGTTCCAAGAGACCCAGTACTTC